A selection of T cell receptor beta chains follows, all from one sample in a study of blood T cells in healthy people across ages. TCRdb re-called the 5' RACE reads through MiXCR, storing one row per CDR3 protein. The table has some 1.4 million distinct CDR3 sequences, 42% seen once. Sequencing was carried out using blood. The receptors derive from a woman aged 18-29 years in good health. Both conserved end residues are part of each CDR3. Fields, in order: CDR3 length, J gene, V gene, clone size, D gene, CDR3 DNA, CDR3 protein. The D gene is left open where the match is weak. Clone size appears in some rows only: once, few, many, or a class for an expanded clone.

>16|TRBJ2-1|TRBV5-6|.|.
TGTGCCAGCAGCTTGCAGGAGTTGAGGACCTACAATGAGCAGTTCTTC
CASSLQELRTYNEQFF
>13|TRBJ2-1|TRBV28|once|TRBD1
TGTGCCAGCAGTCGGACAGGGCCGCTCGAGCAGTTCTTC
CASSRTGPLEQFF
>19|TRBJ2-3|TRBV5-8|.|TRBD2
TGTGCCAGCAGCTTGACCCCGGGACTAGCGGGGGCAAGCACAGATACGCAGTATTTT
CASSLTPGLAGASTDTQYF
>13|TRBJ2-1|TRBV2|once|.
TGTGCCCTGCAGTCCCGCGCCTACAATGAGCAGTTCTTC
CALQSRAYNEQFF
>12|TRBJ1-1|TRBV27|.|TRBD1
TGTGCCAGCAGTATTACCAGGGGGGAAGCTTTCTTT
CASSITRGEAFF
>12|TRBJ2-5|TRBV25-1|many|.
TGTGCCAGCAGTGGCAGTCGGGAGACCCAGTACTTC
CASSGSRETQYF
>14|TRBJ2-7|TRBV4-1|.|TRBD2
TGCGCCAGCAGCCAGCGGACTAGCGGCGACGAGCAGTACTTC
CASSQRTSGDEQYF
>17|TRBJ1-3|TRBV28|.|TRBD1
TGTGCCAGCAGTCAGATGGTCCAGGGGGGCTCTGGAAACACCATATATTTT
CASSQMVQGGSGNTIYF
>14|TRBJ1-6|TRBV12-3/TRBV12-4|.|TRBD1
TGTGCCAGCGGCGTTTTTGAGGGGGCATCACCCCTCCACTTT
CASGVFEGASPLHF
>15|TRBJ2-3|TRBV10-1|.|.
TGCGCCAGCAGTGAAGCGGGCTCCGGGGTTGGTACGCAGTATTTT
CASSEAGSGVGTQYF
>18|TRBJ2-6|TRBV24-1|.|.
TGTGCCACCGCGAGACAAGAGGGGGATAAGTCTGGGGCCAACGTCCTGACTTTC
CATARQEGDKSGANVLTF
>14|TRBJ1-5|TRBV15|.|.
TGTGCCACCAGCGGCGAGCGGAGCAATCAGCCCCAGCATTTT
CATSGERSNQPQHF
>17|TRBJ1-2|TRBV28|.|TRBD1
TGTGCCAGCAGTCCCCGGGGACAGGGGAAAGTCATAGATGGCTACACCTTC
CASSPRGQGKVIDGYTF
>15|TRBJ2-7|TRBV9|few|TRBD2
TGTGCCAGCAGCGCCCGAGCTAGCGGCAAGTACGAGCAGTACTTC
CASSARASGKYEQYF
>10|TRBJ1-2|TRBV2|few|.
TGTGCCAGCAGAAGGAATACCTACACCTTC
CASRRNTYTF
>13|TRBJ2-7|TRBV5-1|many|.
TGCGCCAGCAGCTTGGCCCAGGGCTACGAGCAGTACTTC
CASSLAQGYEQYF
>16|TRBJ1-4|TRBV28|few|.
TGTGCCAGCAGTTCCGGCAAGTGGATACGGAATGAAAAACTGTTTTTT
CASSSGKWIRNEKLFF
>15|TRBJ2-7|TRBV13|few|.
TGTGCCAGCAGCTTACGGGGGGCCAGGAACCACGAGCAGTACTTC
CASSLRGARNHEQYF
>17|TRBJ2-5|TRBV7-9|.|TRBD2
TGTGCCAGCAGCTTCCCATCGCGAACTAGCGGGAAGGAGACCCAGTACTTC
CASSFPSRTSGKETQYF
>19|TRBJ2-7|TRBV5-1|few|.
TGCGCCAGCAGCTTGGCCAGCCGGCAGGCAGGGCCATTCTCCTACGAGCAGTACTTC
CASSLASRQAGPFSYEQYF
>14|TRBJ2-7|TRBV7-2|few|TRBD2
TGTGCCAGCACCCTGTTAGCGGGGAACTACGAGCAGTACTTC
CASTLLAGNYEQYF
>16|TRBJ2-1|TRBV9|few|.
TGTGCCAGCAGCGGACCGTACAGTCCATCCCCCAATGAGCAGTTCTTC
CASSGPYSPSPNEQFF
>15|TRBJ2-1|TRBV5-6|.|.
TGTGCCAGCAGCTTCCCGACAGATAGCTACAATGAGCAGTTCTTC
CASSFPTDSYNEQFF
>16|TRBJ2-1|TRBV12-3/TRBV12-4|.|TRBD2
TGTGCCAGCAGTTTAAGATGGACTAGCGGGGGGGCTCAGCAGTTCTTC
CASSLRWTSGGAQQFF
>17|TRBJ1-5|TRBV7-9|few|.
TGTGCCAGCAGCTTAGAGGTAGGGCTCCATAGCAATCAGCCCCAGCATTTT
CASSLEVGLHSNQPQHF
>15|TRBJ2-2|TRBV20-1|few|TRBD2
TGCAGTGCTAGAGATAGCGGGAGGCTTACCGGGGAGCTGTTTTTT
CSARDSGRLTGELFF
>13|TRBJ2-7|TRBV29-1|.|.
TGCAGCGTTGAAAAATTCAAGGGCTACGAGCAGTACTTC
CSVEKFKGYEQYF
>17|TRBJ2-3|TRBV5-5|.|.
TGTGCCACCCAAAACAGGGGGAGCGGGAGTTCCCCAGATACGCAGTATTTT
CATQNRGSGSSPDTQYF
>14|TRBJ2-7|TRBV19|.|.
TGTGCCAGTAGTGCGCGGACTTTCACCTACGAGCAGTACTTC
CASSARTFTYEQYF
>17|TRBJ1-2|TRBV9|.|TRBD1
TGTGCCAGCAGCGTGAGCCCACAGGGGTCGGAGAACTATGGCTACACCTTC
CASSVSPQGSENYGYTF
>14|TRBJ1-4|TRBV7-6|.|TRBD1
TGTGCCAGCAGCCCCGGGACAGGGAAGCGGGGGATGTTTTTT
CASSPGTGKRGMFF
>16|TRBJ2-3|TRBV5-1|.|TRBD1
TGCGCCAGCAGCTTGGGAATACAGGGGTGGTCAGATACGCAGTATTTT
CASSLGIQGWSDTQYF
>15|TRBJ1-4|TRBV5-1|.|.
TGCGCCAGCAGCTTAGGCAGCACGAACAGGGAAAAACTGTTTTTT
CASSLGSTNREKLFF
>16|TRBJ1-2|TRBV12-3/TRBV12-4|.|.
TGTGCCAGCAGTTTAGGTCGACAGGCCCCTTCCTATGGCTACACCTTC
CASSLGRQAPSYGYTF
>17|TRBJ1-6|TRBV6-5|few|.
TGTGCCAGCAGTTACCTCGACAGGAGCTCCTATAATTCACCCCTCCACTTT
CASSYLDRSSYNSPLHF
>13|TRBJ1-6|TRBV7-2|.|.
TGTGCCAGCACCCCGGTAGGAGATTCACCCCTCCACTTT
CASTPVGDSPLHF
>14|TRBJ2-5|TRBV28|few|TRBD1
TGTGCCAGCAGGGCCCAGGGGGAAATCGGAGAGCAGTACTTC
CASRAQGEIGEQYF
>16|TRBJ2-7|TRBV5-1|few|TRBD2
TGCGCCAGCAGCTTAAGGGAGGGATTAAATTCCTACGAGCAGTACTTC
CASSLREGLNSYEQYF
>15|TRBJ2-1|TRBV12-3/TRBV12-4|.|.
TGTGCCAGCAGATTCCGGACGGAGCTTAGGAATGAGCAGTTCTTC
CASRFRTELRNEQFF
>16|TRBJ2-2|TRBV5-6|.|.
TGTGCCAGCAGCCTATACAGCAGAACGAACACCGGGGAGCTGTTTTTT
CASSLYSRTNTGELFF
>14|TRBJ2-7|TRBV5-1|.|TRBD2
TGCGCCAGCAGCTCACTCGGGACTAACTACGAGCAGTACTTC
CASSSLGTNYEQYF
>13|TRBJ2-7|TRBV10-3|few|.
TGTGCCATCAGTGAGGGGTCAGAGTACGAGCAGTACTTC
CAISEGSEYEQYF
>17|TRBJ2-1|TRBV18|few|.
TGTGCCAGCTCACCCTTGAACTACCCGAGCTCCTACAATGAGCAGTTCTTC
CASSPLNYPSSYNEQFF
>20|TRBJ2-6|TRBV6-5|many|.
TGTGCCAGCAGTTACTCGAAAGGAGCGGACCCCCGGTCCGGGGCCAACGTCCTGACTTTC
CASSYSKGADPRSGANVLTF
>19|TRBJ2-3|TRBV28|few|TRBD2
TGTGCCAGCAGGTTCCGTCCACTAGCGGGCGCCCCAGGCGCAGATACGCAGTATTTT
CASRFRPLAGAPGADTQYF
>16|TRBJ2-7|TRBV4-3|.|.
TGCGCCAGCAGCCAAGGGTCACTAGGGGTCTACTACGAGCAGTACTTC
CASSQGSLGVYYEQYF
>17|TRBJ2-5|TRBV28|.|.
TGTGCCAGCAGTTTCCCGCTCAGTGGGACACACCAAGAGACCCAGTACTTC
CASSFPLSGTHQETQYF
>15|TRBJ2-7|TRBV12-3/TRBV12-4|.|.
TGTGCCAGCAGTTTTTGGGGGGCGAGCTCCTACGAGCAGTACTTC
CASSFWGASSYEQYF
>14|TRBJ1-2|TRBV7-8|.|.
TGTGCCAGCAGCTTAGAGGATTCTAACTATGGCTACACCTTC
CASSLEDSNYGYTF
>16|TRBJ1-5|TRBV20-1|few|TRBD1
TGCAGTGCTAGCTGGCGGACAGGGGCTGGCAATCAGCCCCAGCATTTT
CSASWRTGAGNQPQHF
>16|TRBJ2-1|TRBV5-1|once|.
TGCGCCAGCAGGGCGTATGGGCTATCTCCGGACAATGAGCAGTTCTTC
CASRAYGLSPDNEQFF
>16|TRBJ2-3|TRBV5-1|.|.
TGCGCCAGCAGCCACGGGGGGACAGCTTACACAGATACGCAGTATTTT
CASSHGGTAYTDTQYF
>14|TRBJ2-3|TRBV10-2|few|.
TGCGCCAGCAGTGACGGGGCTCCCACAGATACGCAGTATTTT
CASSDGAPTDTQYF
>15|TRBJ2-7|TRBV7-9|.|.
TGTGCCAGCAGCCCACCGGAACAGGGACACTACGAGCAGTACTTC
CASSPPEQGHYEQYF
>15|TRBJ2-2|TRBV12-3/TRBV12-4|.|.
TGTGCCAGCAGTTTGCGAGGGGCCGGGGGCGGGGAGCTGTTTTTT
CASSLRGAGGGELFF
>15|TRBJ2-1|TRBV30|few|.
TGTGCCTGGTTGTTGGTTTGGACTACAGGCAATGAGCAGTTCTTC
CAWLLVWTTGNEQFF
>13|TRBJ1-1|TRBV20-1|few|.
TGCAGTGCTAGTGGCAGGACGAACACTGAAGCTTTCTTT
CSASGRTNTEAFF
>13|TRBJ2-7|TRBV29-1|few|.
TGCAGCGTGCGGGACGGACCGAATTACGAGCAGTACTTC
CSVRDGPNYEQYF
>17|TRBJ2-1|TRBV11-2|.|.
TGTGCCAGCAGCCCCCAACGGCCTTTGGCGGGACAAAATGAGCAGTTCTTC
CASSPQRPLAGQNEQFF